The 6 T cell receptor beta chains below all came from one sample that was sequenced in a study of T-cell reconstitution after alpha-beta-depleted transplantation in children. Unique molecular identifiers were incorporated during preparation of the TCRbeta library. TCRdb itself ran the PCR reads through MiXCR, one entry per CDR3 protein. The table lists fewer than 550,000 distinct CDR3 sequences, 11% of them singletons. The specimen was PBMCs from the stem cell graft donor, collected from the stem cell graft. The receptors stem from a human donor who donated a stem cell graft to a child with acute myeloid leukemia.

Many counts were recorded for this clonotype. This sequence joins TRBV20-1 and TRBJ1-1; 7 nucleotides agree with TRBD1. With V trimmed by 5 bases and J by 0 bases, 3 bases remained unmatched. Germline V CDR1 and CDR2: DFQATT, SNEGSKA (reference sequence). The CDR3 is 13 amino acids. This CDR3 is CSAQTGLNTEAFF. Here the CDR3 DNA reads TGCAGTGCTCAGACAGGGTTGAACACTGAAGCTTTCTTT.

As DNA, the CDR3 is TGTGCCAGCAGTCTCAAACGGGGCGGCTACGAGCAGTACTTC. Protein sequence: CASSLKRGGYEQYF. The chain has TRBV27 and TRBJ2-7; either TRBD1 or TRBD2 may supply D (5 bases each). CDR1 MNHEY and CDR2 SMNVEV come from the germline V gene (reference sequence). Trimming removed 5 bases from V and 3 bases from J, with 14 bases in between. CDR3 length: 14 amino acids.

This clonotype has a handful of counts. The chain is built from TRBV7-2 and TRBJ2-1, with TRBD2 identical over 14 bases. V shed 4 bases, J shed 14 bases, and the junction held 7 bases outside the gene matches. Per the germline V gene, CDR1 is SGHTA and CDR2 is FQGNSA. The CDR3 sequence is 14 residues long. CDR3 DNA: TGTGCCAGCAGCTCGGGACTAGCGGGGGCCGCGGAGTTCTTC. Residues: CASSSGLAGAAEFF.

This rearrangement joins TRBV9 to TRBJ2-7, with TRBD1 matching over 7 bases. The CDR3 length is 16 residues. Germline CDR1 reads SGDLS; CDR2 reads YYNGEE. V lost 1 base to trimming and J lost 2 bases; unmatched junction nucleotides: 9. CDR3 DNA: TGTGCCAGCAGCGTACCCGACAGGGACGGGGCCTACGAGCAGTACGTC. As protein: CASSVPDRDGAYEQYV.

V gene TRBV5-1 combines with J gene TRBJ2-5; TRBD2 matches 8 bases. CDR3 length: 13 amino acids. V was clipped by 3 bases and J by 5 bases; unmatched bases: 3. From germline, CDR1 is SGHRS and CDR2 YFSETQ. This CDR3 is CASSSTSDETQYF. The CDR3 DNA reads TGCGCCAGCAGCTCGACTAGCGATGAGACCCAGTACTTC.

This clonotype was counted a few times. The chain is built from TRBV20-1 and TRBJ2-3; 10 nucleotides align to TRBD2. This CDR3 spans 15 amino acids. The J segment lost 4 bases and the V segment lost 3 bases, leaving 7 bases of the junction unmatched. Looked up from germline, CDR1 is DFQATT and CDR2 is SNEGSKA (reference sequence). DNA of the CDR3: TGCAGTGCTAGCTTCCTAGCGGGAGTACCAGATACGCAGTATTTT. This sequence encodes CSASFLAGVPDTQYF.